This is a list of T cell receptor beta chains from one sample in a study of cytomegalovirus exposure and HLA in healthy donors. Clones were sequenced by immunoSEQ multiplex PCR, and TCRdb holds only the in-frame ones, with some missing. The sample includes roughly 130,000 clones, roughly 82% of them seen just once. The sample taken for sequencing was PBMCs. These receptors all stem from a male donor in good health and CMV-seropositive. The CDR3 runs from the conserved cysteine through the conserved F or W. A D gene is named only where the DNA matches it firmly. The size entry is marked missing in some rows and otherwise reads once, few, many or a size class.

size	D	length	V	J	CDR3	DNA
NA	NA	15	TRBV13	TRBJ1-5	CASSLAGGSNQPQHF	TGTGCCAGCAGCTTGGCGGGGGGTAGCAATCAGCCCCAGCATTTT
NA	NA	16	TRBV28	TRBJ1-5	CASSFGGSRAYQPQHF	TGTGCCAGCAGTTTTGGCGGGTCGAGGGCATATCAGCCCCAGCATTTT
NA	TRBD1	13	TRBV7-2	TRBJ1-2	CASSFDRDYGYTF	TGTGCCAGCAGCTTCGACAGGGACTATGGCTACACCTTC
NA	TRBD1	15	TRBV30	TRBJ1-2	CAWSVERGTGGGYTF	TGTGCCTGGAGTGTAGAAAGGGGGACAGGGGGCGGCTACACCTTC
NA	TRBD2	15	TRBV7-2	TRBJ2-2	CASSLVGGGDGELFF	TGTGCCAGCAGCTTAGTGGGGGGAGGGGACGGGGAGCTGTTTTTT
few	NA	13	TRBV29-1	TRBJ1-5	CSVAEYSNQPQHF	TGCAGCGTTGCTGAGTATAGCAATCAGCCCCAGCATTTT
NA	TRBD2	16	TRBV7-9	TRBJ2-1	CASSCSWTSGHNEQFF	TGTGCCAGCAGCTGCTCATGGACTAGCGGGCACAATGAGCAGTTCTTC
NA	TRBD1	17	TRBV5-1	TRBJ1-1	CASSLGGGTGLTTEAFF	TGCGCCAGCAGCTTGGGGGGTGGGACAGGGCTGACCACTGAAGCTTTCTTT
NA	TRBD1	15	TRBV29-1	TRBJ1-3	CSVEPRTGVGNTIYF	TGCAGCGTTGAGCCTCGGACAGGGGTAGGAAACACCATATATTTT
NA	NA	14	TRBV27	TRBJ2-2	CASSEGRHTGELFF	TGTGCCAGCAGCGAGGGTCGACACACCGGGGAGCTGTTTTTT
NA	TRBD1	13	TRBV27	TRBJ2-7	CASSLSTGNEQYF	TGTGCCAGCAGTTTATCGACAGGGAACGAGCAGTACTTC
few	TRBD1	15	TRBV18	TRBJ2-7	CASSPPDRQAYEQYF	TGTGCCAGCTCACCGCCGGACAGGCAAGCCTACGAGCAGTACTTC
few	NA	17	TRBV4-3	TRBJ2-3	CASSQDPSGVDTDTQYF	TGCGCCAGCAGCCAAGATCCGAGCGGAGTCGATACAGATACGCAGTATTTT
NA	TRBD1	15	TRBV5-6	TRBJ1-1	CASSLLRDRNTEAFF	TGTGCCAGCAGCCTACTCCGGGACAGGAACACTGAAGCTTTCTTT
NA	NA	14	TRBV5-1	TRBJ2-7	CASSLGRGFDEQYF	TGCGCCAGCAGCTTGGGACGAGGATTCGACGAGCAGTACTTC
NA	NA	12	TRBV6-1	TRBJ2-3	CASSPLTNTQYF	TGTGCCAGCAGCCCTCTCACTAATACGCAGTATTTT
NA	TRBD2	16	TRBV19	TRBJ2-1	CASSSQIAGGGNEQFF	TGTGCCAGTAGTAGCCAGATAGCGGGAGGGGGGAATGAGCAGTTCTTC